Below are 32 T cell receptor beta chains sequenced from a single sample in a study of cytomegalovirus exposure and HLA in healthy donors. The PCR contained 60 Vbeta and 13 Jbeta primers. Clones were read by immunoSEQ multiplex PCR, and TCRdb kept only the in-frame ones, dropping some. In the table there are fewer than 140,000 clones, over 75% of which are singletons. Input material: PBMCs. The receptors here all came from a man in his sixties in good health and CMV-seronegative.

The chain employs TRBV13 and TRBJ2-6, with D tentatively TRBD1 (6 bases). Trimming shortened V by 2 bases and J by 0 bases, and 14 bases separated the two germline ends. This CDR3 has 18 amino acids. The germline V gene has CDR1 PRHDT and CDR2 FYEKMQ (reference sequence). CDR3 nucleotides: TGTGCCAGCAGCTTACGAGGCCAGGGGAGCTCTGGGGCCAACGTCCTGACTTTC. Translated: CASSLRGQGSSGANVLTF.

The CDR3 reads CASSSAGHISGVPYNEQFF. CDR3 nucleotides: TGTGCCAGCAGCTCGGCGGGACATATTAGCGGGGTGCCCTACAATGAGCAGTTCTTC. The V and J genes are TRBV11-2 and TRBJ2-1; 8 bases match TRBD2. Germline V gene data show CDR1 as SGHAT and CDR2 as FQNNGV. Germline trimming cut 4 bases from V and 2 bases from J; bases unmatched to any gene: 16. The CDR3 spans 19 residues.

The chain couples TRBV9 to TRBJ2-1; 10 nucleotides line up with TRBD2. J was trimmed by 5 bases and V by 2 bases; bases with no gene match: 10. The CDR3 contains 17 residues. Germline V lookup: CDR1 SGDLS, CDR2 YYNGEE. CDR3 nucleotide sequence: TGTGCCAGCAGCGTCGAGCCTCTAGCGGGGGTGAACAATGAGCAGTTCTTC. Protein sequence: CASSVEPLAGVNNEQFF. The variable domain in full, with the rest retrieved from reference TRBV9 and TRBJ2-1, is DSGVTQTPKHLITATGQRVTLRCSPRSGDLSVYWYQQSLDQGLQFLIQYYNGEERAKGNILERFSAQQFPDLHSELNLSSLELGDSALYFCASSVEPLAGVNNEQFFGPGTRLTVL.

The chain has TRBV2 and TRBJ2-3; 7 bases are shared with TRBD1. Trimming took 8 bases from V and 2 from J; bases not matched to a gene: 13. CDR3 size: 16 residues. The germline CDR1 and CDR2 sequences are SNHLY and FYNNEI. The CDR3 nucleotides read TGTGCCAGCCCGGTGGGGGACAGACGAAACACAGATACGCAGTATTTT. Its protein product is CASPVGDRRNTDTQYF.

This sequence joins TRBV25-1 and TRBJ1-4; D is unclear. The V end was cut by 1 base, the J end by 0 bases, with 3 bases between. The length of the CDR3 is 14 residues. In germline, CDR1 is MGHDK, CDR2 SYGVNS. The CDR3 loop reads CASSESSTNEKLFF. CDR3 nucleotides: TGTGCCAGCAGTGAATCATCAACTAATGAAAAACTGTTTTTT.

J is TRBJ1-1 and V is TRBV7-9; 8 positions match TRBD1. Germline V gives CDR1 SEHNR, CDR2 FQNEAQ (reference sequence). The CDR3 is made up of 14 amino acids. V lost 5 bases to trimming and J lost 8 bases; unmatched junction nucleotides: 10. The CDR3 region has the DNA TGTGCCAGCAGCGACAGGGGAGGGGCGGAAGAAGCTTTCTTT. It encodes CASSDRGGAEEAFF.

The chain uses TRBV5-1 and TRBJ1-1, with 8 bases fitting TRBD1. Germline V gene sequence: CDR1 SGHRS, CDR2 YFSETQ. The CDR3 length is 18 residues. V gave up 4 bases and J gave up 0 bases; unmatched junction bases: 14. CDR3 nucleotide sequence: TGCGCCAGCAGCACGTCGGACAGGGACTACTTGTTGAACACTGAAGCTTTCTTT. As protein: CASSTSDRDYLLNTEAFF. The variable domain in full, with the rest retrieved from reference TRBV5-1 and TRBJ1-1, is KAGVTQTPRYLIKTRGQQVTLSCSPISGHRSVSWYQQTPGQGLQFLFEYFSETQRNKGNFPGRFSGRQFSNSRSEMNVSTLELGDSALYLCASSTSDRDYLLNTEAFFGQGTRLTVV.

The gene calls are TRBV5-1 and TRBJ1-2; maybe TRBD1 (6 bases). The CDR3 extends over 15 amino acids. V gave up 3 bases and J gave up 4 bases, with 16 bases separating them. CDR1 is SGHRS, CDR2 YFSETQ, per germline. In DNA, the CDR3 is TGCGCCAGCAGCTCTGGACAGACTCTCGGCTATGGCTACACCTTC. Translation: CASSSGQTLGYGYTF. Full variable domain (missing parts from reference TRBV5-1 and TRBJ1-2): KAGVTQTPRYLIKTRGQQVTLSCSPISGHRSVSWYQQTPGQGLQFLFEYFSETQRNKGNFPGRFSGRQFSNSRSEMNVSTLELGDSALYLCASSSGQTLGYGYTFGSGTRLTVV.

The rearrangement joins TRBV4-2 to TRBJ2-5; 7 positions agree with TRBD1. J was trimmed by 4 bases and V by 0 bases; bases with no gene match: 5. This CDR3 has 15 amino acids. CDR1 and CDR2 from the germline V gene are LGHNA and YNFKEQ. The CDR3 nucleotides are TGTGCCAGCAGCCAAGATCTTAAGGGGGCAGAGACCCAGTACTTC. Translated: CASSQDLKGAETQYF.

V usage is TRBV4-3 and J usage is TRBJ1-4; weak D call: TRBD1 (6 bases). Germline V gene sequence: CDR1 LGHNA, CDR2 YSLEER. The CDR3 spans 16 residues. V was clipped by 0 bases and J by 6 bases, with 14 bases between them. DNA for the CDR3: TGCGCCAGCAGCCAAGATCGACGGGGGGCGGATGAAAAACTGTTTTTT. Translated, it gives CASSQDRRGADEKLFF.

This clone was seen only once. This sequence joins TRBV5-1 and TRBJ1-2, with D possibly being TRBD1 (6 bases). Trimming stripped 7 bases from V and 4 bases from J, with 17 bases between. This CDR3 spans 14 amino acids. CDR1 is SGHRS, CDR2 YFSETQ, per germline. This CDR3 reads CASDSSGEGYGYTF. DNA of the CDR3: TGCGCCAGCGACTCCTCAGGGGAGGGCTATGGCTACACCTTC.

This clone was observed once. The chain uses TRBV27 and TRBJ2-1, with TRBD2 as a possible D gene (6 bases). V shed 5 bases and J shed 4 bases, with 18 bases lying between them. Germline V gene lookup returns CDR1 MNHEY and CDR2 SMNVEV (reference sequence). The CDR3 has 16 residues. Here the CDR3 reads CASSPRGRRGYNEQFF. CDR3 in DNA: TGTGCCAGCAGTCCCCGGGGCAGGAGGGGATACAATGAGCAGTTCTTC.

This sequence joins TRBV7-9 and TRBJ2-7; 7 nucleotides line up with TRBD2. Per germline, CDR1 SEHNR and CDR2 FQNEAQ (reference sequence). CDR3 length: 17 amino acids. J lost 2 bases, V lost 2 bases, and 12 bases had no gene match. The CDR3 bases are TGTGCCAGCAGCTTACCCTACCATCTGGGACTACCCTACGAGCAGTACTTC. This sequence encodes CASSLPYHLGLPYEQYF.

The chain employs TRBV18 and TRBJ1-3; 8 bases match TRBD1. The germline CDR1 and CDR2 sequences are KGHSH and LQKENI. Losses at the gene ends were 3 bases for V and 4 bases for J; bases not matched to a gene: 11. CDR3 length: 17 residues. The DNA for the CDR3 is TGTGCCAGCTCACCTTCGGACAGGGCTTCGGCCGGAAACACCATATATTTT. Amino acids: CASSPSDRASAGNTIYF.

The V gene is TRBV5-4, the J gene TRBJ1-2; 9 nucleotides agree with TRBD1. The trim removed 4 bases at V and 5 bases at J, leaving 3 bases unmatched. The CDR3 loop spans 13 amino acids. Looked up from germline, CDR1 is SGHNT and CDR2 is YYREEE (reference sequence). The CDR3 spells CASSPDRGYGYTF. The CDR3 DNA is TGTGCCAGCAGCCCCGACAGGGGGTATGGCTACACCTTC.

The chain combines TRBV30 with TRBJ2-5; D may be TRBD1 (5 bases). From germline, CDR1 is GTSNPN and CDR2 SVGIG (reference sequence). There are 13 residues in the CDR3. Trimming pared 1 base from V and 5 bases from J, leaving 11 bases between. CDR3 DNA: TGTGCCTGGAGTGCTCAGGGTAGGGAGACCCAGTACTTC. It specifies CAWSAQGRETQYF.

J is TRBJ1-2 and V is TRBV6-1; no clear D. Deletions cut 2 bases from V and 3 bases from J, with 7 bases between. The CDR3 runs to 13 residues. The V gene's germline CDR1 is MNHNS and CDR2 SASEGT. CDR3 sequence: CASSEQVDYGYTF. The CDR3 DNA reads TGTGCCAGCAGTGAACAGGTGGACTATGGCTACACCTTC.

The CDR3 bases are TGTGCCAGCAGCCCGAGGACAAGGGGGTACGGGGAGCTGTTTTTT. This encodes CASSPRTRGYGELFF. V gene TRBV7-2 combines with J gene TRBJ2-2; D is perhaps TRBD1 (6 bases). CDR1 is SGHTA and CDR2 is FQGNSA in the germline V gene. The V gene lost 5 bases and the J gene lost 7 bases, with 17 bases spanning the gap. CDR3 length: 15 residues.

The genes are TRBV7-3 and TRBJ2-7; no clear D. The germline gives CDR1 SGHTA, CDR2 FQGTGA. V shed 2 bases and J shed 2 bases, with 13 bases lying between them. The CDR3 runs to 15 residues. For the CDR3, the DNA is TGTGCCAGCAGCTTAGCCCAGGCAGGCCCCTACGAGCAGTACTTC. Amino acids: CASSLAQAGPYEQYF. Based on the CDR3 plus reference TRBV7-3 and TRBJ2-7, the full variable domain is GAGVSQTPSNKVTEKGKYVELRCDPISGHTALYWYRQSLGQGPEFLIYFQGTGAADDSGLPNDRFFAVRPEGSVSTLKIQRTERGDSAVYLCASSLAQAGPYEQYFGPGTRLTVT.

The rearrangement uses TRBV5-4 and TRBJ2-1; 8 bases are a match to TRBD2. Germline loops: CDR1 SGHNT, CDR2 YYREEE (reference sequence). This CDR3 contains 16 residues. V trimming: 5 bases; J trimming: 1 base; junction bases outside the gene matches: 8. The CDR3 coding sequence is TGTGCCAGCAGATCCCTTAGCGGGGAATCCTACAATGAGCAGTTCTTC. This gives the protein CASRSLSGESYNEQFF.

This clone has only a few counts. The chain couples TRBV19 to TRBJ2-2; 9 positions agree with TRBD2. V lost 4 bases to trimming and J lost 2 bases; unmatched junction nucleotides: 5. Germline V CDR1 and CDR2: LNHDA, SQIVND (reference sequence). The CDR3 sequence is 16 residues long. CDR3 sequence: CASSTAGGLNTGELFF. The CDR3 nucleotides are TGTGCCAGTAGTACCGCGGGGGGGCTTAACACCGGGGAGCTGTTTTTT.

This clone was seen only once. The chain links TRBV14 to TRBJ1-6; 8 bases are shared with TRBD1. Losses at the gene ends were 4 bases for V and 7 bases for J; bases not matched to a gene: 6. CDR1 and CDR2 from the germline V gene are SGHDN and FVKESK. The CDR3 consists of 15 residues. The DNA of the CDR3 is TGTGCCAGCAGCCTCCTAGGACAGGGAAATTCACCCCTCCACTTT. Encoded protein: CASSLLGQGNSPLHF.

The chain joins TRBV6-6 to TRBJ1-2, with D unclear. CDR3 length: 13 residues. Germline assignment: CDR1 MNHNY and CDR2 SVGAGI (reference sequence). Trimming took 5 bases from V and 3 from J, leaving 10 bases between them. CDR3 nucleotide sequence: TGTGCCAGCAGTCCCGAATCGGACTATGGCTACACCTTC. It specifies CASSPESDYGYTF.

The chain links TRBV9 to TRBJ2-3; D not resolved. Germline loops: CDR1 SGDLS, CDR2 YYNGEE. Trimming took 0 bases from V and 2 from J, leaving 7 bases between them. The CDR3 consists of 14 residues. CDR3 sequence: CASSVVPNTDTQYF. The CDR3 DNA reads TGTGCCAGCAGCGTAGTTCCCAACACAGATACGCAGTATTTT.

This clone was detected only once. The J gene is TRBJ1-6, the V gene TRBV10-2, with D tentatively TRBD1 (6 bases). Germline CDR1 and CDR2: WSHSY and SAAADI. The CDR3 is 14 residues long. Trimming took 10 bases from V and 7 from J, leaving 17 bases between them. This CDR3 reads CATTRGGKNSPLHF. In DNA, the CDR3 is TGCGCCACCACACGGGGGGGCAAAAATTCACCCCTCCACTTT.

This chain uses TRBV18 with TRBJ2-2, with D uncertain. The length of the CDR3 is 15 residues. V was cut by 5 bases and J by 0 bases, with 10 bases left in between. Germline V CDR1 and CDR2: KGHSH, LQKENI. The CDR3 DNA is TGTGCCAGCTCATATGCCAGTTCGAACACCGGGGAGCTGTTTTTT. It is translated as CASSYASSNTGELFF.

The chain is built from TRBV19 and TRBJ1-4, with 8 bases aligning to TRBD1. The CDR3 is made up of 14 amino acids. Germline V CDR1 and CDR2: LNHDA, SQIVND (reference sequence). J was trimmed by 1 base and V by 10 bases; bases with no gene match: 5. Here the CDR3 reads CANTRGRTNEKLFF. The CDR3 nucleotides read TGTGCCAACACCAGGGGGCGAACTAATGAAAAACTGTTTTTT. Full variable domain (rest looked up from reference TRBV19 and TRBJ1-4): DGGITQSPKYLFRKEGQNVTLSCEQNLNHDAMYWYRQDPGQGLRLIYYSQIVNDFQKGDIAEGYSVSREKKESFPLTVTSAQKNPTAFYLCANTRGRTNEKLFFGSGTQLSVL.

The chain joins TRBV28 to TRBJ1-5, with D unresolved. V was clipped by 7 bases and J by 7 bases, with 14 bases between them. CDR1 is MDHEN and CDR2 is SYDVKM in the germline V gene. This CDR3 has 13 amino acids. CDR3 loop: CASIRLGVQPQHF. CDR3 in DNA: TGTGCCAGCATCCGACTCGGAGTGCAGCCCCAGCATTTT. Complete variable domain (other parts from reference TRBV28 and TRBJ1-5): DVKVTQSSRYLVKRTGEKVFLECVQDMDHENMFWYRQDPGLGLRLIYFSYDVKMKEKGDIPEGYSVSREKKERFSLILESASTNQTSMYLCASIRLGVQPQHFGDGTRLSIL.

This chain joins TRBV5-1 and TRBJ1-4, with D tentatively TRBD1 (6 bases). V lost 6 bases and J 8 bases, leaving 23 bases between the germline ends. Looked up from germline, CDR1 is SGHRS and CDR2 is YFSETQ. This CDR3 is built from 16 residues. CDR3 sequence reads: CASTLPQGIAGEKLFF. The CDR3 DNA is TGCGCCAGCACCTTACCGCAGGGGATCGCAGGGGAAAAACTGTTTTTT.

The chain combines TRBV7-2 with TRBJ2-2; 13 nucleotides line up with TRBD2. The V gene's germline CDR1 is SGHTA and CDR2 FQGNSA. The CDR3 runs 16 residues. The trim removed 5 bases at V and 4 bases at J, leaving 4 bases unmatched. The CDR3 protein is CASSPTSGGATGELFF. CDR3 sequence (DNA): TGTGCCAGCAGCCCCACTAGCGGGGGGGCCACCGGGGAGCTGTTTTTT.

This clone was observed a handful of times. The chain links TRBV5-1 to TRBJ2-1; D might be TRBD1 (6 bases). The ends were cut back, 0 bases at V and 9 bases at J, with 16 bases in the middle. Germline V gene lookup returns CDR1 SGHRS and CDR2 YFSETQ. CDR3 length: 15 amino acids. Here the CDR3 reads CASSLVSDRKGEQFF. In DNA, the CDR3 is TGCGCCAGCAGCTTGGTGTCAGACAGGAAAGGTGAGCAGTTCTTC.

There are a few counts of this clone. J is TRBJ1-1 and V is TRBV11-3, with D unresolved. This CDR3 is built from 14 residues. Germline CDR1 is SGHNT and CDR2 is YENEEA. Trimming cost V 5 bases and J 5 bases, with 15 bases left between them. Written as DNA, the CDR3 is TGTGCCAGCAGCGCCCCTCGGGTCTGTACTGAAGCTTTCTTT. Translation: CASSAPRVCTEAFF.